The rows below give T cell receptor beta chains drawn from one sample of a study of cytomegalovirus exposure and HLA in healthy donors. Only in-frame clones appear in the TCRdb table, and some are missing; sequencing was by immunoSEQ multiplex PCR. The repertoire holds some 180,000 clones, with just under 80% as singletons. Sequencing input: PBMCs. These receptor sequences come from a woman aged 30 to 39 in good health and CMV-seronegative. CDR3s include the opening cysteine and the closing phenylalanine or tryptophan. D genes are given only for firm matches. Expanded clones are given a class, and other clones once, few, many or no size at all.

j_gene | abundance | v_gene | d_gene | CDR3nt | CDR3aa
TRBJ2-5 | NA | TRBV5-1 | TRBD1 | TGCGCCAGCAGCTTGTCCGGGACAGGGCAAGAGACCCAGTACTTC | CASSLSGTGQETQYF
TRBJ1-1 | NA | TRBV2 | NA | TGTGCCAGCAGTGAGGGGCCGAACAGGATTATGAACACTGAAGCTTTCTTT | CASSEGPNRIMNTEAFF
TRBJ1-2 | NA | TRBV5-1 | NA | TGCGCCAGCAGCTTGGAGTTGAGCTATGGCTACACCTTC | CASSLELSYGYTF
TRBJ1-3 | NA | TRBV2 | NA | TGTGCCAGCACCACGACTGGGTCCCCCGGAAACACCATATATTTT | CASTTTGSPGNTIYF
TRBJ2-3 | NA | TRBV7-5 | NA | TGTGCCAGAAGCTTAGTGAGGGGAAGGCGGGGTCGGATCCCTAGCACAGATACGCAGTATTTT | CARSLVRGRRGRIPSTDTQYF
TRBJ1-1 | few | TRBV9 | NA | TGTGCCAGCAGCGTAAGACCAGGGGTCGCCGGGCTCTTT | CASSVRPGVAGLF
TRBJ2-1 | NA | TRBV6-1 | TRBD2 | TGTGCCACCTTAGGGGCGGGGGGCAACAATGAGCAGTTCTTC | CATLGAGGNNEQFF
TRBJ1-2 | NA | TRBV7-8 | TRBD1 | TGTGCCAGCAGCTCTCTCCCGGGACAGGGGACCGCGAGCACCTTC | CASSSLPGQGTASTF
TRBJ2-2 | NA | TRBV30 | NA | TGTGCCTGGAGTGCTATCGGAGACAGCTCGAACACCGGGGAGCTGTTTTTT | CAWSAIGDSSNTGELFF
TRBJ1-5 | NA | TRBV7-2 | NA | TGTGCCAGCAGCTTAGCAGGGGGCAATCAGCCCCAGCATTTT | CASSLAGGNQPQHF
TRBJ1-6 | NA | TRBV9 | NA | TGTGCCAGCAGCGTGGCAGTCAATTCACCCCTCCACTTT | CASSVAVNSPLHF
TRBJ1-1 | NA | TRBV27 | NA | TGTGCCAGCAGTTTAGCTGGGGCAAACACTGAAGCTTTCTTT | CASSLAGANTEAFF
TRBJ2-1 | NA | TRBV11-3 | NA | TGTGCCAGCAGCTTAGGCCCCAGCTCCTACAATGAGCAGTTCTTC | CASSLGPSSYNEQFF
TRBJ2-6 | few | TRBV6-5 | NA | TGTGCCAGCCAGATCTCTGGGGCCAACGTCCTGACTTTC | CASQISGANVLTF
TRBJ2-2 | NA | TRBV29-1 | TRBD1 | TGCAGCGTTCTAGGGACAGGGATAGCCGGGGAGCTGTTTTTT | CSVLGTGIAGELFF
TRBJ1-1 | NA | TRBV5-1 | NA | TGCGCCAGCAGCTTTACCGGGGATGATGAAGCTTTCTTT | CASSFTGDDEAFF
TRBJ1-3 | NA | TRBV5-1 | TRBD1 | TGCGCCAGCAGCCACCTCTCCGGGACAGCTGGAAACACCATATATTTT | CASSHLSGTAGNTIYF
TRBJ2-7 | NA | TRBV4-2 | TRBD1 | TGTGCCAGCAGCCAAGCCTCGGACAGGGTGCTCGAGCAGTACTTC | CASSQASDRVLEQYF
TRBJ2-6 | NA | TRBV4-2 | TRBD1 | TGTGCCAGCAGCCAAGACGGGGCCCGACAGGGTCCCTCTGGGGCCAACGTCCTGACTTTC | CASSQDGARQGPSGANVLTF
TRBJ1-3 | NA | TRBV19 | NA | TGTGCCAGTAGTACGGGGGCTGGAAACACCATATATTTT | CASSTGAGNTIYF
TRBJ2-3 | few | TRBV6-4 | NA | TGTGCCAGCAGTGACTCGTTGGGCAGCACAGATACGCAGTATTTT | CASSDSLGSTDTQYF
TRBJ1-1 | NA | TRBV5-1 | NA | TGCGCCAGCAGCGCATTCAGGAACACTGAAGCTTTCTTT | CASSAFRNTEAFF
TRBJ1-6 | NA | TRBV30 | NA | TGTGCCTGGAGTGTAGGTTACAGCTTTAATTCACCCCTCCACTTT | CAWSVGYSFNSPLHF
TRBJ1-5 | NA | TRBV19 | NA | TGTGCCAGTAGTATAATTCCCCCCTTCAATCAGCCCCAGCATTTT | CASSIIPPFNQPQHF
TRBJ2-3 | NA | TRBV7-8 | NA | TGTGCCAGCAGCTTTAGGACTCTAGATACGCAGTATTTT | CASSFRTLDTQYF
TRBJ1-5 | once | TRBV7-7 | NA | TGTGCCAGCAGGCTTATAGATCAGCCCCAGCATTTT | CASRLIDQPQHF
TRBJ1-1 | NA | TRBV19 | NA | TGTGCCAGTAGTATAAGTCGGAGGTCGACTGAAGCTTTCTTT | CASSISRRSTEAFF
TRBJ2-6 | NA | TRBV5-1 | TRBD2 | TGCGCCAGCAGCTTTCCGGCGGGGGGGCGAGCTGGTAGGGCCAACGTCCTGACTTTC | CASSFPAGGRAGRANVLTF
TRBJ2-7 | NA | TRBV11-1 | NA | TGTGCCAGCAGCCGTCGCGGAGCGGTGATGAGCTCCTACGAGCAGTACTTC | CASSRRGAVMSSYEQYF
TRBJ1-3 | NA | TRBV6-8 | TRBD1 | TGTGCCAGAAAGACAGGGGGTGGAAACACCATATATTTT | CARKTGGGNTIYF
TRBJ1-5 | NA | TRBV29-1 | NA | TGCAGCGTTTCCAATCAGGGGATTAATCAGCCCCAGCATTTT | CSVSNQGINQPQHF
TRBJ2-5 | NA | TRBV2 | NA | TGTGCCAGCAGCCGGGACACGCAAGAGACCCAGTACTTC | CASSRDTQETQYF
TRBJ1-5 | NA | TRBV30 | TRBD1 | TGTGCCTGTCGTAGACAGGGGGCAGGACAGCCCCAGCATTTT | CACRRQGAGQPQHF
TRBJ2-5 | NA | TRBV4-2 | TRBD2 | TGTGCCAGCAGCCAAGAAGAGCGGGGCATACAAGAGACCCAGTACTTC | CASSQEERGIQETQYF
TRBJ1-1 | NA | TRBV9 | NA | TGTGCCAGCAGCCCAGGGACACTTGGAAACACTGAAGCTTTCTTT | CASSPGTLGNTEAFF
TRBJ2-7 | once | TRBV5-1 | NA | TGCGCCAGCAGCTTACTTGGGGGCGGCGACGAGCAGTACTTC | CASSLLGGGDEQYF
TRBJ1-1 | NA | TRBV29-1 | TRBD1 | TGCAGCTGTCCGAAACAGGGGAGGACTGAAGCTTTCTTT | CSCPKQGRTEAFF
TRBJ2-7 | NA | TRBV4-2 | NA | TGTGCCAGCAGCCAAGATTTTGGTGCCAGGGCTTACGAGCAGTACTTC | CASSQDFGARAYEQYF
TRBJ1-6 | NA | TRBV13 | TRBD1 | TGTGCCAGCAGCCGTCTAACAGGGGGCGCTTCACCCCTCCACTTT | CASSRLTGGASPLHF
TRBJ2-3 | NA | TRBV29-1 | TRBD1 | TGCAGCGTTTCCTTCGGACAGGGGAACACAGATACGCAGTATTTT | CSVSFGQGNTDTQYF
TRBJ1-1 | NA | TRBV7-9 | NA | TGTTCCAGCAGCTCAGGACTGGGGGGGCACGCTTTCTTT | CSSSSGLGGHAFF
TRBJ1-1 | NA | TRBV5-8 | NA | TGTGCCAGCATCTCCATCTGGACAGTTGAAGCTTTCTTT | CASISIWTVEAFF
TRBJ1-1 | once | TRBV19 | NA | TGTGCCAGTAGTATCCGGGAGAACACTGAAGCTTTCTTT | CASSIRENTEAFF
TRBJ1-3 | NA | TRBV15 | NA | TGTGCCACCAGCAGAGTTCGCAGCTCTGGAAACACCATATATTTT | CATSRVRSSGNTIYF
TRBJ1-2 | once | TRBV2 | TRBD1 | TGTGCCAGCAGGATTAGACAGGGTCAGGTGGCTAACTATGGCTACACCTTC | CASRIRQGQVANYGYTF
TRBJ2-1 | NA | TRBV5-1 | NA | TGCGCCAGCAGCTTGGAAGGGGGGGCCCTTGGGAATGAGCAGTTCTTC | CASSLEGGALGNEQFF
TRBJ1-1 | NA | TRBV29-1 | NA | TGCAGCGTTGAGGGGGGTCGTGGGGGGACCGACGAAGCTTTCTTT | CSVEGGRGGTDEAFF
TRBJ2-5 | NA | TRBV5-1 | TRBD2 | TGCGCCAGCAGCTTAGCGGGGGCTACACAAGAGACCCAGTACTTC | CASSLAGATQETQYF
TRBJ2-4 | NA | TRBV5-1 | TRBD1 | TGCGCCAGCAGTGGACAGGTTTTAGGACCAGCCAAAAACATTCAGTACTTC | CASSGQVLGPAKNIQYF
TRBJ1-4 | NA | TRBV29-1 | NA | TGCAGCGTTGTCATAGACGGGTATGAAAAACTGTTTTTT | CSVVIDGYEKLFF
TRBJ1-3 | NA | TRBV5-1 | NA | TGCGCCAGCAGCCCAGGAACCCAGGGAAACACCATATATTTT | CASSPGTQGNTIYF
TRBJ2-3 | few | TRBV4-3 | TRBD2 | TGCGCCAGCAGCCACTTAGCGGGGGGGAGCACAGATACGCAGTATTTT | CASSHLAGGSTDTQYF
TRBJ1-2 | NA | TRBV7-3 | NA | TGTGCCAGCAGCCCCTTAGGGGTCTATGGCTACACCTTC | CASSPLGVYGYTF
TRBJ1-1 | NA | TRBV6-4 | TRBD1 | TGTGCCAGCAGGCCCGACAGGGGCAGAAGAACTGAAGCTTTCTTT | CASRPDRGRRTEAFF
TRBJ2-7 | NA | TRBV7-9 | TRBD1 | TGTGCCAGCAGCTTAGTTGGGACAGGGGGCAAGTCCTACGAGCAGTACTTC | CASSLVGTGGKSYEQYF
TRBJ1-1 | NA | TRBV7-2 | NA | TGTGCCAGCAGCTTAGTAATAGGGGGGGCAGGGATGAACACTGAAGCTTTCTTT | CASSLVIGGAGMNTEAFF
TRBJ1-4 | few | TRBV19 | NA | TGTGCCAGTAGTAGTCCGGAGGAACGGGGAGGAAATGAAAAACTGTTTTTT | CASSSPEERGGNEKLFF